The rows below give T cell receptor beta chains drawn from one sample of a study of OX40 agonist ivuxolimab in advanced cancers. Only in-frame clones appear in the TCRdb table, and some are missing; sequencing was by immunoSEQ multiplex PCR. The table records tens of thousands of clones, around nine tenths of them present only once. Sample: CD4+ or CD8+ T cells sorted from blood, taken in a trial of the OX40 agonist ivuxolimab. All receptors derive from an adult with an advanced solid tumor such as melanoma, head and neck, liver or kidney cancer. The CDR3 runs from the conserved cysteine through the conserved F or W. Fields, in order: CDR3 DNA, CDR3 protein, clone size, D gene, V gene, J gene. The D gene is left open where the match is weak. Only part of the rows carry a size: once, few, many, or a class if the clone is expanded.

cdr3_nt: TGCGCCAGCAGCGTAGAACAGGGCGGCTACGAGCAGTACTTC
cdr3_aa: CASSVEQGGYEQYF
clone_size: -
d_call: -
v_call: TRBV5-1
j_call: TRBJ2-7

cdr3_nt: TGCAGCGTACGGGCCGCCATGAACACTGAAGCTTTCTTT
cdr3_aa: CSVRAAMNTEAFF
clone_size: -
d_call: -
v_call: TRBV29-1
j_call: TRBJ1-1

cdr3_nt: TGTGCCAGCAGTCAGGGGGGGAGGGAGCAGTACTTC
cdr3_aa: CASSQGGREQYF
clone_size: once
d_call: -
v_call: TRBV28
j_call: TRBJ2-7

cdr3_nt: TGTGCCAGCAGCTCACAGGGGGCGCGGTACGAGCAGTACTTC
cdr3_aa: CASSSQGARYEQYF
clone_size: -
d_call: TRBD1
v_call: TRBV7-2
j_call: TRBJ2-7

cdr3_nt: TGTGCCAGCTCACCATTAGGGGCCGACGAGCAGTACTTC
cdr3_aa: CASSPLGADEQYF
clone_size: -
d_call: -
v_call: TRBV18
j_call: TRBJ2-7

cdr3_nt: TGTGCCAGCAGTCTAGTTTATACGAACACCGGGGAGCTGTTTTTT
cdr3_aa: CASSLVYTNTGELFF
clone_size: -
d_call: -
v_call: TRBV7-2
j_call: TRBJ2-2

cdr3_nt: TGCGCCAGCAGTACAGGGAGAAAAAACATTCAGTACTTC
cdr3_aa: CASSTGRKNIQYF
clone_size: once
d_call: -
v_call: TRBV10-1
j_call: TRBJ2-4

cdr3_nt: TGTGCCAGCAGCCACCCGACTAGCGGGAGAGGCACAGATACGCAGTATTTT
cdr3_aa: CASSHPTSGRGTDTQYF
clone_size: -
d_call: TRBD2
v_call: TRBV7-2
j_call: TRBJ2-3

cdr3_nt: TGTGCCTGGGCCCGGGGGGACGGACTAAGGACTAGCGGAGCATCGACAGGCACCGGGGAGCTGTTTTTT
cdr3_aa: CAWARGDGLRTSGASTGTGELFF
clone_size: -
d_call: TRBD2
v_call: TRBV30
j_call: TRBJ2-2

cdr3_nt: TGTGCCAGCAGACCCGGGGGGGTTGACTATGGCTACACCTTC
cdr3_aa: CASRPGGVDYGYTF
clone_size: -
d_call: -
v_call: TRBV6-5
j_call: TRBJ1-2

cdr3_nt: TGTGCCAGCAGCCCGGTCACAGATACGCAGTATTTT
cdr3_aa: CASSPVTDTQYF
clone_size: once
d_call: -
v_call: TRBV11-2
j_call: TRBJ2-3

cdr3_nt: TGTGCCATCAGTGAGTCCACCCAGAGGGGCTATGGCTACACCTTC
cdr3_aa: CAISESTQRGYGYTF
clone_size: -
d_call: -
v_call: TRBV10-3
j_call: TRBJ1-2

cdr3_nt: TGTGCCAGCAGCTTAGACAGGGGTCCTTATTTCTTC
cdr3_aa: CASSLDRGPYFF
clone_size: -
d_call: TRBD1
v_call: TRBV7-9
j_call: TRBJ2-1

cdr3_nt: TGTGCCAGTAGTCGGACTAGCGGGGCCTCGTATACGCAGTATTTT
cdr3_aa: CASSRTSGASYTQYF
clone_size: -
d_call: TRBD2
v_call: TRBV19
j_call: TRBJ2-3

cdr3_nt: TGTGCCAGCTCACTAAGCGGGACCGACTACAATGAGCAGTTCTTC
cdr3_aa: CASSLSGTDYNEQFF
clone_size: -
d_call: TRBD2
v_call: TRBV18
j_call: TRBJ2-1

cdr3_nt: TGTGCCAGCAGTTACTCGCGGGAGGCGAGTGAGCAGTTCTTC
cdr3_aa: CASSYSREASEQFF
clone_size: -
d_call: TRBD2
v_call: TRBV6-6
j_call: TRBJ2-1

cdr3_nt: TGTGCCAGCAGCTTGTCCCCGGGGCTCAACACTGAAGCTTTCTTT
cdr3_aa: CASSLSPGLNTEAFF
clone_size: -
d_call: -
v_call: TRBV5-4
j_call: TRBJ1-1

cdr3_nt: TGCGCCAGCAGCCAAGAAGGAGCCCACGAGCAGTACTTC
cdr3_aa: CASSQEGAHEQYF
clone_size: -
d_call: -
v_call: TRBV4-3
j_call: TRBJ2-7

cdr3_nt: TGTGCCAGCAGCCCCATACAGGGGGTGTCGGCAGTAGGCTACACCTTC
cdr3_aa: CASSPIQGVSAVGYTF
clone_size: -
d_call: TRBD1
v_call: TRBV5-4
j_call: TRBJ1-2

cdr3_nt: TGTGCCAGCAGCCCCCCTGGGAGGGAGCTGTTTTTT
cdr3_aa: CASSPPGRELFF
clone_size: once
d_call: -
v_call: TRBV6-5
j_call: TRBJ2-2

cdr3_nt: TGTGCCAGCAGCCCCGACTCCATCTCTGGAAACACCATATATTTT
cdr3_aa: CASSPDSISGNTIYF
clone_size: -
d_call: -
v_call: TRBV2
j_call: TRBJ1-3

cdr3_nt: TGTGCCAGCAGGGACTATTCCGATACGCAGTATTTT
cdr3_aa: CASRDYSDTQYF
clone_size: -
d_call: -
v_call: TRBV6-5
j_call: TRBJ2-3

cdr3_nt: TGTGCCTGGAGTCTTACTAGAGCGGGCGGGGAGCTGTTTTTT
cdr3_aa: CAWSLTRAGGELFF
clone_size: -
d_call: -
v_call: TRBV30
j_call: TRBJ2-2

cdr3_nt: TGTGCCATCAGTGAGTCAACGGGGTTGCATGGCTACACCTTC
cdr3_aa: CAISESTGLHGYTF
clone_size: -
d_call: -
v_call: TRBV10-3
j_call: TRBJ1-2

cdr3_nt: TGCGCCAGCAGCTCGGGACAAACCTACGAGCAGTACTTC
cdr3_aa: CASSSGQTYEQYF
clone_size: -
d_call: -
v_call: TRBV5-1
j_call: TRBJ2-7

cdr3_nt: TGTGCCAGCAGCTTGGTGCGGGAGGTCCAGGAGACCCAGTACTTC
cdr3_aa: CASSLVREVQETQYF
clone_size: -
d_call: TRBD2
v_call: TRBV5-6
j_call: TRBJ2-5

cdr3_nt: TGTGCCAGCAGTGTGGGGATAGCGGGAGACGAGCAGTACTTC
cdr3_aa: CASSVGIAGDEQYF
clone_size: -
d_call: TRBD2
v_call: TRBV2
j_call: TRBJ2-7

cdr3_nt: TGTGCCAGAAGCTTGGGGGTGGCAGGAAACTCTGGAAACACCATATATTTT
cdr3_aa: CARSLGVAGNSGNTIYF
clone_size: -
d_call: -
v_call: TRBV5-3
j_call: TRBJ1-3

cdr3_nt: TGCGCCAGCAGCGACAGGGATCAGCCCCAGCATTTT
cdr3_aa: CASSDRDQPQHF
clone_size: -
d_call: TRBD1
v_call: TRBV10-2
j_call: TRBJ1-5

cdr3_nt: TGCAGTGCTCGCGATGGCGATACGCAGTATTTT
cdr3_aa: CSARDGDTQYF
clone_size: -
d_call: -
v_call: TRBV20-1
j_call: TRBJ2-3

cdr3_nt: TGTGCCGCCACTAGCGGTGGCTCCTACAATGAGCAGTTCTTC
cdr3_aa: CAATSGGSYNEQFF
clone_size: -
d_call: TRBD2
v_call: TRBV10-3
j_call: TRBJ2-1

cdr3_nt: TGTGCCAGCTCACCGAGCTCCTACGAGCAGTACTTC
cdr3_aa: CASSPSSYEQYF
clone_size: -
d_call: -
v_call: TRBV18
j_call: TRBJ2-7

cdr3_nt: TGCGCCAGCAGCTTGGGGCCAGCGAACTATGGCTACACCTTC
cdr3_aa: CASSLGPANYGYTF
clone_size: -
d_call: -
v_call: TRBV5-1
j_call: TRBJ1-2

cdr3_nt: TGTGCCAGCCGTCTCGGGCGGGAGCTAAATGAGCAGTTCTTC
cdr3_aa: CASRLGRELNEQFF
clone_size: -
d_call: TRBD2
v_call: TRBV27
j_call: TRBJ2-1

cdr3_nt: TGCGCCAGCAGCCTCGGGACAGGGAAAACTGAAGCTTTCTTT
cdr3_aa: CASSLGTGKTEAFF
clone_size: -
d_call: TRBD1
v_call: TRBV5-1
j_call: TRBJ1-1